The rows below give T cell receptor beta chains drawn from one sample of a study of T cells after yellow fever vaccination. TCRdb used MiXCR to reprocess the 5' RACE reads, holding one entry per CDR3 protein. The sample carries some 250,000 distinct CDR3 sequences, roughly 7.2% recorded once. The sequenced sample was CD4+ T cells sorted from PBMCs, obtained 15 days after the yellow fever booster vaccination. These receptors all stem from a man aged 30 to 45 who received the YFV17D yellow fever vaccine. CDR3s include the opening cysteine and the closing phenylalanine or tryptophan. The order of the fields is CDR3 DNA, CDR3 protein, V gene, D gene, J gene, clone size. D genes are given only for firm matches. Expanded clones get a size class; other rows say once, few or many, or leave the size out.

CDR3 DNA: TGTGCCAGCTCACCGGCTGCTTGGCGGGCAAACCAAGAGACCCAGTACTTC
CDR3 protein: CASSPAAWRANQETQYF
V gene: TRBV18
D gene: .
J gene: TRBJ2-5
clone size: few

CDR3 DNA: TGCGCCAGCAGCCCCCGGGGTTGGCAGTACTTC
CDR3 protein: CASSPRGWQYF
V gene: TRBV5-1
D gene: .
J gene: TRBJ2-7
clone size: few

CDR3 DNA: TGTGCCAGCAGCTTCCCAGGGGCGAAACAAGAGACCCAGTACTTC
CDR3 protein: CASSFPGAKQETQYF
V gene: TRBV5-5
D gene: .
J gene: TRBJ2-5
clone size: .

CDR3 DNA: TGTGCCACCTCGGACATGGCACGCGAGACCCAGTACTTC
CDR3 protein: CATSDMARETQYF
V gene: TRBV28
D gene: .
J gene: TRBJ2-5
clone size: .

CDR3 DNA: TGTGCCAGCAGCCTTGGGGGGACTAGCGGGAGGAATGAGCAGTTCTTC
CDR3 protein: CASSLGGTSGRNEQFF
V gene: TRBV7-2
D gene: TRBD2
J gene: TRBJ2-1
clone size: few

CDR3 DNA: TGCGCCAGCCGACGGCTAGCGGGAGCATCAGCTAATGAGCAGTTCTTC
CDR3 protein: CASRRLAGASANEQFF
V gene: TRBV5-1
D gene: TRBD2
J gene: TRBJ2-1
clone size: few

CDR3 DNA: TGTGCCAGCAGCTTGGCCTACGGGAACACCGGGGAGCTGTTTTTT
CDR3 protein: CASSLAYGNTGELFF
V gene: TRBV5-5
D gene: .
J gene: TRBJ2-2
clone size: many

CDR3 DNA: TGTGCCAGCAGCCAAGGGGGCAAGGGCACTGGAAACACCATATATTTT
CDR3 protein: CASSQGGKGTGNTIYF
V gene: TRBV3-1
D gene: .
J gene: TRBJ1-3
clone size: .

CDR3 DNA: TGTGCCAGCAGCGTAGGGCTAGCGGAAGGCGAGCAGTACTTC
CDR3 protein: CASSVGLAEGEQYF
V gene: TRBV9
D gene: TRBD2
J gene: TRBJ2-7
clone size: many

CDR3 DNA: TGTGCCAGCAGTCAAGGGGTTGGAGGCACTGAAGCTTTCTTT
CDR3 protein: CASSQGVGGTEAFF
V gene: TRBV6-1
D gene: .
J gene: TRBJ1-1
clone size: .

CDR3 DNA: TGCGCCAGCAGCCAAGAGTCCGGCGGGGAGCAGTACTTC
CDR3 protein: CASSQESGGEQYF
V gene: TRBV4-3
D gene: .
J gene: TRBJ2-7
clone size: many

CDR3 DNA: TGTGCCAGCAGCTTGGAGGGACAGCTTAACTATGGCTACACCTTC
CDR3 protein: CASSLEGQLNYGYTF
V gene: TRBV5-8
D gene: TRBD1
J gene: TRBJ1-2
clone size: .

CDR3 DNA: TGTGCCAGCAGTTTCCCCGGCTCCGAGCAGTACTTC
CDR3 protein: CASSFPGSEQYF
V gene: TRBV12-3/TRBV12-4
D gene: .
J gene: TRBJ2-7
clone size: many

CDR3 DNA: TGTGCCAGCAGCACGGATGGACTAGCCGGCCCGGAGACCCAGTACTTC
CDR3 protein: CASSTDGLAGPETQYF
V gene: TRBV5-4
D gene: TRBD2
J gene: TRBJ2-5
clone size: .

CDR3 DNA: TGCGCCAGCAGCCCCAGCGGGTACGAGCTGTACTTC
CDR3 protein: CASSPSGYELYF
V gene: TRBV5-1
D gene: .
J gene: TRBJ2-7
clone size: .

CDR3 DNA: TGTGCCAGCAGCCGGTTTGGGACAGCGAACACCGGGGAGCTGTTTTTT
CDR3 protein: CASSRFGTANTGELFF
V gene: TRBV7-6
D gene: TRBD1
J gene: TRBJ2-2
clone size: many

CDR3 DNA: TGCGCCAGCAGCTCGGGACCGAATAATTCACCCCTCCACTTT
CDR3 protein: CASSSGPNNSPLHF
V gene: TRBV5-1
D gene: .
J gene: TRBJ1-6
clone size: many

CDR3 DNA: TGTGCCAGCAGCTCCGGACAGCTCACTAGCACAGATACGCAGTATTTT
CDR3 protein: CASSSGQLTSTDTQYF
V gene: TRBV5-4
D gene: .
J gene: TRBJ2-3
clone size: .

CDR3 DNA: TGTGCCAGCAGACAGGGGTTAGGTGAAAAACTGTTTTTT
CDR3 protein: CASRQGLGEKLFF
V gene: TRBV12-3/TRBV12-4
D gene: TRBD1
J gene: TRBJ1-4
clone size: few

CDR3 DNA: TGTGCCAGCAGTTCCTATCCCCCCCGAAGCTCCTACGAGCAGTACTTC
CDR3 protein: CASSSYPPRSSYEQYF
V gene: TRBV27
D gene: .
J gene: TRBJ2-7
clone size: few

CDR3 DNA: TGCAGTGCCAAAAGGACTAGCGGGAGTCCTAGCTCCTACAATGAGCAGTTCTTC
CDR3 protein: CSAKRTSGSPSSYNEQFF
V gene: TRBV20-1
D gene: TRBD2
J gene: TRBJ2-1
clone size: .

CDR3 DNA: TGCAGCGTAGCAGGGGGGGGAGAGGATCAGCCCCAGCATTTT
CDR3 protein: CSVAGGGEDQPQHF
V gene: TRBV29-1
D gene: TRBD1
J gene: TRBJ1-5
clone size: many

CDR3 DNA: TGCGCCAGCAGCTTTCGGGACATCCGGACGGAGCTGTTTTTT
CDR3 protein: CASSFRDIRTELFF
V gene: TRBV5-1
D gene: .
J gene: TRBJ2-2
clone size: .

CDR3 DNA: TGTGCCAGCAGTACCTCTAGCGGCCCCTCCTACGAGCAGTACTTC
CDR3 protein: CASSTSSGPSYEQYF
V gene: TRBV6-5
D gene: TRBD2
J gene: TRBJ2-7
clone size: few

CDR3 DNA: TGCGCCAGCAGCACCGGACGGAGGGGTAATGAAAAACTGTTTTTT
CDR3 protein: CASSTGRRGNEKLFF
V gene: TRBV5-1
D gene: .
J gene: TRBJ1-4
clone size: few

CDR3 DNA: TGTGCCAGCAGCCGGACAGGGGTGAGAGATACGCAGTATTTT
CDR3 protein: CASSRTGVRDTQYF
V gene: TRBV7-2
D gene: TRBD1
J gene: TRBJ2-3
clone size: .

CDR3 DNA: TGTGCCAGCAGTTGGACTAGCGGGTCCAATGAGCAGTTCTTC
CDR3 protein: CASSWTSGSNEQFF
V gene: TRBV12-3/TRBV12-4
D gene: TRBD2
J gene: TRBJ2-1
clone size: many

CDR3 DNA: TGTGCCAGCAGCCAACCGGTCCGAGGGGGGACCCAGTACTTC
CDR3 protein: CASSQPVRGGTQYF
V gene: TRBV11-2
D gene: .
J gene: TRBJ2-5
clone size: .

CDR3 DNA: TGTGCCACCAGTGATTTTGCAGGGGAAGGACAGCCCCAGCATTTT
CDR3 protein: CATSDFAGEGQPQHF
V gene: TRBV24-1
D gene: .
J gene: TRBJ1-5
clone size: .

CDR3 DNA: TGTGCCAGCAGCTCAGAGGTCCTAAACGAGCAGTACTTC
CDR3 protein: CASSSEVLNEQYF
V gene: TRBV14
D gene: .
J gene: TRBJ2-7
clone size: .

CDR3 DNA: TGCGCCAGCGACAAAGGACCGAACTGCTCCTACGAGCAGTACTTC
CDR3 protein: CASDKGPNCSYEQYF
V gene: TRBV10-2
D gene: .
J gene: TRBJ2-7
clone size: .

CDR3 DNA: TGCAGCGTTGAGCCCGGGGGGGTCTATGAGCAGTTCTTC
CDR3 protein: CSVEPGGVYEQFF
V gene: TRBV29-1
D gene: TRBD2
J gene: TRBJ2-1
clone size: few

CDR3 DNA: TGTGCCAGCAGTGATCTTGGGACTGGGGCCAACGTCCTGACTTTC
CDR3 protein: CASSDLGTGANVLTF
V gene: TRBV25-1
D gene: .
J gene: TRBJ2-6
clone size: few

CDR3 DNA: TGCAGTGCTGGGACAGGGACACTCACGCAGTATTTT
CDR3 protein: CSAGTGTLTQYF
V gene: TRBV20-1
D gene: TRBD1
J gene: TRBJ2-3
clone size: .

CDR3 DNA: TGCAGCGTTGGAAGCGGGGGAGGGACTGAAGCTTTCTTT
CDR3 protein: CSVGSGGGTEAFF
V gene: TRBV29-1
D gene: .
J gene: TRBJ1-1
clone size: few

CDR3 DNA: TGTGCCAGCAGTGACGCCGGGACCCAAATAAGTGGGCAGTTCTTC
CDR3 protein: CASSDAGTQISGQFF
V gene: TRBV28
D gene: .
J gene: TRBJ2-1
clone size: few

CDR3 DNA: TGTGCCAGCAGCCAAGGCCAGGGAGGCGAGCAGTACTTC
CDR3 protein: CASSQGQGGEQYF
V gene: TRBV4-2
D gene: .
J gene: TRBJ2-7
clone size: .

CDR3 DNA: TGTGCCAGCAGCTTAGTCTTGGCTAGCGGGGGAAGGAAGTTCTTC
CDR3 protein: CASSLVLASGGRKFF
V gene: TRBV7-9
D gene: TRBD2
J gene: TRBJ2-1
clone size: many

CDR3 DNA: TGTGCCAGCACCCCAGCCGGACGGGGCTTAGGCTACACCTTC
CDR3 protein: CASTPAGRGLGYTF
V gene: TRBV12-3/TRBV12-4
D gene: .
J gene: TRBJ1-2
clone size: few

CDR3 DNA: TGCAGTGCTTCCCCGGGACAGGGGGCTGGACCCGGGGAGCTGTTTTTT
CDR3 protein: CSASPGQGAGPGELFF
V gene: TRBV20-1
D gene: TRBD1
J gene: TRBJ2-2
clone size: few

CDR3 DNA: TGTGCCAGCAGCCAGGTAGCGGGAGGACCCCCCTACAATGAGCAGTTCTTC
CDR3 protein: CASSQVAGGPPYNEQFF
V gene: TRBV3-1
D gene: TRBD2
J gene: TRBJ2-1
clone size: .

CDR3 DNA: TGCGCCAGCAGCCAAGATCGGTATGAGCAGTTCTTC
CDR3 protein: CASSQDRYEQFF
V gene: TRBV4-3
D gene: .
J gene: TRBJ2-1
clone size: .

CDR3 DNA: TGTGCCAGCTCACTAGTGGTAATAGATACGCAGTATTTT
CDR3 protein: CASSLVVIDTQYF
V gene: TRBV18
D gene: .
J gene: TRBJ2-3
clone size: few

CDR3 DNA: TGTGCCACCAGCAGGGGACTCTCATTAACAGATACGCAGTATTTT
CDR3 protein: CATSRGLSLTDTQYF
V gene: TRBV15
D gene: .
J gene: TRBJ2-3
clone size: many